Following are 14 T cell receptor beta chains from one sample sequenced in a study of blood T cell repertoires in COVID-19. This table comes from immunoSEQ multiplex PCR, and its TCRdb copy is limited to in-frame clones, with some not included. This sample has 200,000 or so clones; around 80% occur once, and the top ten carry approximately 5%. Sequenced sample: peripheral blood. The receptors were sampled from a woman between 55 and 75 years old who had recovered from COVID-19.

The chain employs TRBV18 and TRBJ2-2, with 9 bases identical to TRBD1. Per the germline V gene, CDR1 is KGHSH and CDR2 is LQKENI. With V trimmed by 5 bases and J by 4 bases, 5 bases remained unmatched. The CDR3 loop spans 15 amino acids. In DNA, the CDR3 is TGTGCCAGCTCAACTGGACAGGGGAGCACCGGGGAGCTGTTTTTT. Protein: CASSTGQGSTGELFF.

The chain is built from TRBV13 and TRBJ2-2, with D possibly matching TRBD2 (6 bases). The CDR3 is 16 amino acids. CDR1 is PRHDT, CDR2 FYEKMQ, per germline (reference sequence). V gave up 5 bases and J gave up 0 bases, with 13 bases separating them. The CDR3 nucleotides are TGTGCCAGCAGCGTCGCCGGGGGAGCGAACACCGGGGAGCTGTTTTTT. This encodes CASSVAGGANTGELFF.

This chain connects TRBV12-3 or TRBV12-4 to TRBJ1-2; tentative D call: TRBD1 (5 bases). The CDR3 extends over 13 amino acids. V lost 3 bases and J 6 bases, leaving 11 bases between the germline ends. In DNA, the CDR3 is TGTGCCAGCAGTTTCCCCGGGGGGGATGGCTACACCTTC. It encodes CASSFPGGDGYTF.

In its sample, this clone was seen a few times. The gene calls are TRBV7-8 and TRBJ2-4; D perhaps matches TRBD1 (6 bases). The CDR3 runs to 14 residues. CDR1 is SGHVS and CDR2 is FQNEAQ in the germline V gene. Trimming removed 4 bases from V and 6 bases from J, with 13 bases in between. This CDR3 is CASSSVGAGNIQYF. For the CDR3, the DNA is TGTGCCAGCAGCTCCGTGGGGGCGGGAAACATTCAGTACTTC.

This clone has just one count. The chain couples TRBV29-1 to TRBJ2-1, with 10 bases matching TRBD2. Germline CDR1 is SQVTM and CDR2 is ANQGSEA. The CDR3 consists of 13 residues. The V and J ends lost 7 bases and 3 bases, in that order; junction bases with no gene match: 3. The CDR3 coding sequence is TGCAGCGGAGCGGGGGGGATCTACAATGAGCAGTTCTTC. Translating gives CSGAGGIYNEQFF.

The rearrangement joins TRBV9 to TRBJ2-5; maybe TRBD2 (6 bases). Germline assignment: CDR1 SGDLS and CDR2 YYNGEE. The V and J ends lost 0 bases and 4 bases respectively, with 7 bases between them. This CDR3 has 13 amino acids. The CDR3 DNA reads TGTGCCAGCAGCGTAGGGGGACTAGAGACCCAGTACTTC. Its translation: CASSVGGLETQYF. Complete variable domain (other parts from reference TRBV9 and TRBJ2-5): DSGVTQTPKHLITATGQRVTLRCSPRSGDLSVYWYQQSLDQGLQFLIQYYNGEERAKGNILERFSAQQFPDLHSELNLSSLELGDSALYFCASSVGGLETQYFGPGTRLLVL.

This clone was detected only a few times. J is TRBJ2-5 and V is TRBV20-1; the D gene is possibly TRBD2 (5 bases). With 4 bases removed from V and 4 bases from J, the gap between germline ends came to 7 bases. Germline loops: CDR1 DFQATT, CDR2 SNEGSKA (reference sequence). The CDR3 consists of 11 residues. CDR3 nucleotides: TGCAGTGCTAAGGCGGGAGAGACCCAGTACTTC. Residues: CSAKAGETQYF.

The rearrangement joins TRBV4-1 to TRBJ1-1; 9 nucleotides agree with TRBD1. V dropped 3 bases and J dropped 4; count of bases not matched to a gene: 9. Germline V CDR1 and CDR2: MGHRA, YSYEKL. The CDR3 runs 16 residues. This CDR3 is CASSHLWTGDGTEAFF. CDR3 nucleotides: TGCGCCAGCAGCCACCTATGGACAGGGGATGGCACTGAAGCTTTCTTT.

In its sample, this clone was seen once. The chain joins TRBV28 to TRBJ1-3; 7 bases line up with TRBD1. The CDR3 loop spans 17 amino acids. V lost 3 bases, J lost 0 bases, and 8 bases stayed unmatched. CDR1 and CDR2 from the germline V gene are MDHEN and SYDVKM. The CDR3 spells CASSFFGTADSGNTIYF. The CDR3 DNA reads as TGTGCCAGCAGTTTCTTCGGGACAGCAGACTCTGGAAACACCATATATTTT.

This clone has only a few counts. The chain uses TRBV7-9 and TRBJ1-4; 9 nucleotides match TRBD1. The CDR3 is 15 residues long. Germline assignment: CDR1 SEHNR and CDR2 FQNEAQ (reference sequence). V lost 2 bases and J lost 8; bases outside the gene matches: 6. The CDR3 DNA follows: TGTGCCAGCAGCTTAACGGGACAGGGAAGAGAAAAACTGTTTTTT. Translated: CASSLTGQGREKLFF.

On this clone itself: This CDR3 is also generated by other DNA sequences in the sample. This chain uses TRBV2 with TRBJ2-7; no reliable D call. The germline V and J ends were trimmed by 5 bases and 3 bases, with 5 bases remaining between them. Germline V gene sequence: CDR1 SNHLY, CDR2 FYNNEI. The CDR3 spans 11 residues. The CDR3 reads CASSPYYEQYF. The CDR3 DNA is TGTGCCAGCAGTCCCTACTACGAGCAGTACTTC.

The chain recombines TRBV4-1 with TRBJ2-3; 15 nucleotides agree with TRBD2. The CDR3 is 17 amino acids. The germline V gene has CDR1 MGHRA and CDR2 YSYEKL. Trimming cost V 4 bases and J 6 bases; bases outside gene matches: 8. CDR3 residues: CASSLRTSGGAVDTQYF. The CDR3 DNA is TGCGCCAGCAGCCTTCGGACTAGCGGGGGGGCGGTGGATACGCAGTATTTT.

Written as DNA, the CDR3 is TGTGCCATCAGTGATTTAGTTGCGGCGGCTTCGGTGCAGTACTTC. Encoded protein: CAISDLVAAASVQYF. V usage is TRBV10-3 and J usage is TRBJ2-7; D is unresolved. The V and J ends lost 3 bases and 9 bases respectively, with 21 bases between them. The CDR3 sequence is 15 residues long. The germline V gene encodes CDR1 ENHRY and CDR2 SYGVKD.

The chain carries TRBV6-6 and TRBJ2-2; TRBD1 matches at 11 bases. The CDR3 extends over 18 amino acids. Germline V lookup: CDR1 MNHNY, CDR2 SVGAGI (reference sequence). V gave up 5 bases and J gave up 3 bases; unmatched junction bases: 11. The CDR3 bases are TGTGCCAGCAGTCGAGCCGGGACAGGGGGTATGGACACCGGGGAGCTGTTTTTT. This sequence encodes CASSRAGTGGMDTGELFF.